Following are 32 T cell receptor beta chains from one sample sequenced in a study of blood T cells in healthy people across ages. The second PCR ran about 6 to 12 cycles with a sample-barcoded 5' primer and J-beta primers. TCRdb reanalysed the 5' RACE reads using MiXCR and keeps one entry per CDR3 protein. The sample holds around 650,000 distinct CDR3 sequences; roughly 32% are singletons and the top ten take about 16%. The sequenced material came from blood. These receptors came from an elderly woman in good health.

This clonotype has a handful of counts. The chain recombines TRBV4-2 with TRBJ2-2; D possibly uses TRBD1 or TRBD2 (5 bases each). CDR3 length: 18 residues. The germline V gene encodes CDR1 LGHNA and CDR2 YNFKEQ. The V and J ends lost 5 bases and 2 bases respectively, with 21 bases between them. The CDR3 is CASSAPYGDPSNTGELFF. CDR3 sequence (DNA): TGTGCCAGCAGCGCTCCCTACGGGGACCCGTCAAACACCGGGGAGCTGTTTTTT.

There are a few counts of this clonotype. A much larger clone lies a single base off, so this may be a read error. This sequence joins TRBV12-3 or TRBV12-4 and TRBJ2-1; TRBD2 aligns across 8 bases. The CDR3 runs 14 residues. CDR3 DNA sequence: TGTGCCAGCAGCGGGGGGGCCTCTTACAATGGGCAGTTCTTC. Translation: CASSGGASYNGQFF.

There are a few counts of this clonotype. This chain connects TRBV19 to TRBJ2-5, with unresolved D. In germline, CDR1 is LNHDA, CDR2 SQIVND (reference sequence). V gave up 7 bases and J gave up 5 bases, with 23 bases separating them. This CDR3 has 16 amino acids. Here the CDR3 reads CASTPLSLSVWETQYF. Here the CDR3 DNA reads TGTGCCAGTACTCCTCTCTCGTTATCGGTTTGGGAGACCCAGTACTTC.

As concerns this clonotype: A much larger clone is a single base away; this may be a read error. The V gene is TRBV25-1, the J gene TRBJ1-2, with D possibly being TRBD1 (5 bases). Germline CDR1 is MGHDK and CDR2 is SYGVNS. The length of the CDR3 is 15 residues. V lost 4 bases and J lost 6, with 18 bases in between. The CDR3: CASSGPPGPNHGYTF. The CDR3 region has the DNA TGTGCCAGCAGTGGGCCACCGGGACCGAACCATGGCTACACCTTC.

V gene TRBV12-3 or TRBV12-4 combines with J gene TRBJ1-1; D gene unclear. Deletions cut 7 bases from V and 4 bases from J, with 19 bases between. This CDR3 has 15 amino acids. CDR3 in DNA: TGTGCCAGCAAAAGGGCCTGGGCGGCGGGCACTGAAGCTTTCTTT. It codes for CASKRAWAAGTEAFF.

This clonotype showed up many times. The V and J genes are TRBV20-1 and TRBJ1-4; D gene ambiguous. Trimming left V 4 bases short and J 4 bases short, with 13 bases between. Germline CDR1 and CDR2: DFQATT and SNEGSKA (reference sequence). The length of the CDR3 is 14 residues. CDR3 bases: TGCAGTGCTAAGTGGGTTACTGGTAATGAAAAACTGTTTTTT. Encoded protein: CSAKWVTGNEKLFF.

This sequence joins TRBV28 and TRBJ2-3, with D possibly being TRBD2 (6 bases). The V and J ends lost 6 bases and 1 base respectively, with 11 bases between them. CDR3 size: 14 residues. Germline lookup yields CDR1 MDHEN and CDR2 SYDVKM. CDR3 residues: CASRFGGGTDTQYF. CDR3 coding DNA: TGTGCCAGCAGGTTCGGGGGAGGCACAGATACGCAGTATTTT.

This clonotype came up a few times. The chain joins TRBV25-1 to TRBJ1-2; TRBD1 matches 9 bases. After removal of 9 bases from V and 9 bases from J, the junction contained 5 bases not matched to a gene. Germline loops: CDR1 MGHDK, CDR2 SYGVNS. The CDR3 is 11 amino acids. For the CDR3, the DNA is TGTGCCAGTAAACAGGGGGCCAGCTACACCTTC. Its protein is CASKQGASYTF.

Many counts were recorded for this clonotype. This chain links TRBV20-1 with TRBJ1-2; D possibly corresponds to TRBD1 (5 bases). Germline-derived CDR1 and CDR2 are DFQATT and SNEGSKA (reference sequence). This CDR3 comprises 13 residues. Trimming took 0 bases from V and 6 from J, leaving 11 bases between them. CDR3 sequence: CSARDGNRNGYTF. DNA of the CDR3: TGCAGTGCTAGAGATGGGAACAGGAATGGCTACACCTTC.

This clonotype was recorded a few times. The chain recombines TRBV7-6 with TRBJ2-2; TRBD1 matches at 10 bases. Germline-derived CDR1 and CDR2 are SGHVS and FNYEAQ. The J segment lost 3 bases and the V segment lost 6 bases, leaving 4 bases of the junction unmatched. The CDR3 length is 15 residues. For the CDR3, the DNA is TGTGCCAGCAGGACCGGACAGGGGGACACCGGGGAGCTGTTTTTT. Amino acid sequence: CASRTGQGDTGELFF.

The rearrangement uses TRBV28 and TRBJ2-2; 9 positions match TRBD1. V shed 7 bases and J 1 base; nucleotides not matched to a gene: 7. This CDR3 is 16 amino acids long. The V gene's germline CDR1 is MDHEN and CDR2 SYDVKM. CDR3 bases: TGTGCCAGCACTAAACGGGGACAGGGGAACACCGGGGAGCTGTTTTTT. Its protein product is CASTKRGQGNTGELFF.

The J gene is TRBJ2-1, the V gene TRBV6-5, with D uncertain. V gave up 5 bases and J gave up 10 bases, with 18 bases separating them. The CDR3 loop spans 14 amino acids. In germline, CDR1 is MNHEY, CDR2 SVGAGI. In nucleotides, the CDR3 is TGTGCCAGCAGTCATCGTCCCGAGACCTGCGAGCAGTTCTTC. As protein: CASSHRPETCEQFF.

This clonotype was seen repeatedly, ten times or more. The chain employs TRBV6-1 and TRBJ1-4; a weak D match, TRBD1 (6 bases). V was trimmed by 8 bases and J by 3 bases, leaving 16 bases between them. Per germline, CDR1 MNHNS and CDR2 SASEGT. The CDR3 spans 15 residues. The CDR3 region has the DNA TGTGCCAGCTCGTCCCCGAAGGGGGCTAATGAAAAACTGTTTTTT. Its translation: CASSSPKGANEKLFF.

The chain employs TRBV7-3 and TRBJ2-1; tentatively, D is TRBD2 (5 bases). This CDR3 contains 15 residues. V was trimmed by 6 bases and J by 0 bases, leaving 12 bases between them. CDR1 is SGHTA and CDR2 is FQGTGA in the germline V gene. In DNA form, the CDR3 reads TGTGCCAGCAGTCCCTCCGGACTCTCCTACAATGAGCAGTTCTTC. This encodes CASSPSGLSYNEQFF.

Ten or more counts support this clonotype. The gene calls are TRBV7-8 and TRBJ2-3; D perhaps matches TRBD1 (6 bases). CDR1 is SGHVS, CDR2 FQNEAQ, per germline. There are 14 residues in the CDR3. The V and J ends lost 5 bases and 3 bases respectively, with 12 bases between them. Here the CDR3 reads CASSPLRGTDTQYF. CDR3 in DNA: TGTGCCAGCAGCCCCCTTAGGGGGACAGATACGCAGTATTTT.

The table lists this clonotype with many counts. J is TRBJ2-1 and V is TRBV25-1; tentative D call: TRBD1 (5 bases). This CDR3 region has 11 residues. CDR1 is MGHDK and CDR2 is SYGVNS in the germline V gene. V was clipped by 6 bases and J by 8 bases, with 8 bases between them. This CDR3 is CASSRVDEQFF. For the CDR3, the DNA is TGTGCCAGCAGCAGGGTTGATGAGCAGTTCTTC.

A word on this clonotype: This may be a read error, as it is one base from a much larger clone. The chain couples TRBV5-1 to TRBJ2-1; possibly TRBD2 for D (7 bases). The J call could be wrong; TRBJ2-7 is a better fit for the DNA end. The CDR3 has 17 residues. The V gene's germline CDR1 is SGHRS and CDR2 YFSETQ. For the CDR3, the DNA is TGCGCCAGCAGCTGGGGGATAATGGGGGGGCCCAACAATGAGCAGTACTTC. Its translation: CASSWGIMGGPNNEQYF.

This chain uses TRBV5-1 with TRBJ2-3; 12 bases match TRBD2. The CDR3 is 17 residues long. Looked up from germline, CDR1 is SGHRS and CDR2 is YFSETQ. V was clipped by 3 bases and J by 4 bases; unmatched bases: 9. This CDR3 reads CASSSRTSGEVADTQYF. DNA of the CDR3: TGCGCCAGCAGCTCTCGGACTAGCGGGGAGGTGGCAGATACGCAGTATTTT.

This clonotype was seen a handful of times. Just one base apart from a much larger clone, this may be a read error. This sequence joins TRBV4-2 and TRBJ2-5; TRBD2 agrees at 10 bases. Trimming cost V 0 bases and J 11 bases; bases outside gene matches: 9. The CDR3 loop spans 15 amino acids. The V gene's germline CDR1 is LGHNA and CDR2 YNFKEQ. CDR3 nucleotides: TGTGCCAGCAGCCAAGATATCGCTAGCGGGGGTGAGCAGTACTTC. Residues: CASSQDIASGGEQYF.

Note on this clonotype: This may be a read error: a much more frequent sequence differs by one nucleotide. V gene TRBV7-8 combines with J gene TRBJ2-3; the D gene is possibly TRBD2 (7 bases). From germline, CDR1 is SGHVS and CDR2 FQNEAQ. There are 14 residues in the CDR3. In nucleotides, the CDR3 is TGTGTCAGCAGAGAAGGGGGGGCGGTAGATACGCAGTATTTT. It encodes CVSREGGAVDTQYF.

This rearrangement joins TRBV12-5 to TRBJ1-1; possibly TRBD1 for D (5 bases). CDR1 LGHNT and CDR2 FRNRAP come from the germline V gene. This CDR3 spans 16 amino acids. V lost 2 bases and J lost 5, with 18 bases in between. Here the CDR3 reads CASGLFRIGGGTEAFF. In DNA, the CDR3 is TGTGCTAGTGGTTTGTTCCGAATCGGGGGGGGAACTGAAGCTTTCTTT.

The chain is built from TRBV7-2 and TRBJ1-1, with D possibly TRBD1 on 6 matching bases. Germline V gene data show CDR1 as SGHTA and CDR2 as FQGNSA. CDR3 length equals 15 residues. Trimming cost V 2 bases and J 5 bases, with 15 bases left between them. The CDR3 DNA reads as TGTGCCAGCAGCTTATCATCCCAGGGGCGTACTGAAGCTTTCTTT. It codes for CASSLSSQGRTEAFF.

This clonotype was seen ten or more times. This chain links TRBV5-5 with TRBJ2-7; tentatively, D is TRBD1 or TRBD2 (5 bases each). Germline CDR1 and CDR2: SGHKS and YYEKEE (reference sequence). V shed 3 bases and J shed 5 bases, with 18 bases lying between them. This CDR3 is built from 15 residues. The DNA for the CDR3 is TGTGCCAGCAGCTCTCCCCGGGACGGATATCACGAGCAGTACTTC. Encoded protein: CASSSPRDGYHEQYF.

V and J are TRBV30 and TRBJ1-2; D is uncertain. The CDR3 consists of 12 residues. V was trimmed by 7 bases and J by 0 bases, leaving 9 bases between them. From germline, CDR1 is GTSNPN and CDR2 SVGIG (reference sequence). CDR3 region: CAYVLANYGYTF. The CDR3 DNA reads as TGTGCCTACGTCCTAGCTAACTATGGCTACACCTTC.

V usage is TRBV6-5 and J usage is TRBJ2-7; 8 bases agree with TRBD1. V lost 5 bases, J lost 4 bases, and 10 bases stayed unmatched. The germline gives CDR1 MNHEY, CDR2 SVGAGI. CDR3 length: 15 residues. CDR3 sequence (DNA): TGTGCCAGCAGTGTCCGACAGGGGAGTGGGTACGAGCAGTACTTC. This translates into CASSVRQGSGYEQYF.

This clonotype was observed many times. V is TRBV6-2 or TRBV6-3 and J is TRBJ2-7, with a possible D match to TRBD2 (5 bases). The length of the CDR3 is 15 residues. V dropped 4 bases and J dropped 1 base, with 14 bases sitting between them. Germline V gene data show CDR1 as MNHEY and CDR2 as SVGEGT. Here the CDR3 reads CASSSLGGRSYEQYF. Here the CDR3 DNA reads TGTGCCAGCAGTTCCCTAGGCGGGCGGTCCTACGAGCAGTACTTC.

The gene calls are TRBV6-5 and TRBJ1-3; TRBD1 might be the D (5 bases). V was clipped by 5 bases and J by 3 bases, with 11 bases between them. Germline CDR1 and CDR2: MNHEY and SVGAGI. The CDR3 runs 14 residues. Here the CDR3 reads CASSLRGGGNTIYF. Written as DNA, the CDR3 is TGTGCCAGCAGTCTACGGGGCGGTGGAAACACCATATATTTT.

The sample holds a few counts of this clonotype. This chain uses TRBV24-1 with TRBJ2-1; D may be TRBD1 or TRBD2 (5 bases each). From germline, CDR1 is KGHDR and CDR2 SFDVKD. V lost 5 bases, J lost 7 bases, and 11 bases lay in between. The CDR3 covers 13 residues. CDR3 DNA sequence: TGTGCCACCAGTGTTGTAGGGACGAATGAGCAGTTCTTC. It encodes CATSVVGTNEQFF.

This clonotype appeared once. The rearrangement links TRBV29-1 to TRBJ2-1, with 8 bases identical to TRBD2. The trim removed 0 bases at V and 6 bases at J, leaving 13 bases unmatched. This CDR3 has 17 residues. Germline CDR1 reads SQVTM; CDR2 reads ANQGSEA. The CDR3 DNA reads as TGCAGCGTTGAAGATGTCCGGGAGGGCACGAAGGGCAATGAGCAGTTCTTC. Its protein is CSVEDVREGTKGNEQFF.

This clonotype has a count of ten or more. The rearrangement uses TRBV21-1 and TRBJ2-7; no check of the table's D call, TRBD2, against the DNA was made. TRBV21-1 is a listed pseudogene. CDR3 length equals 13 residues. CDR3 DNA: TGTGCCAGCAGCAACGGGGGGGCCTACGAGCAGTACTTC. Amino acids: CASSNGGAYEQYF.

This clonotype was seen ten or more times. The rearrangement links TRBV7-2 to TRBJ2-5; D is undetermined. V lost 5 bases to trimming and J lost 5 bases, with 12 bases between them. The CDR3 has 13 amino acids. The germline gives CDR1 SGHTA, CDR2 FQGNSA. The CDR3 nucleotides are TGTGCCAGCAGCCCGGATTTGTTTGAGACCCAGTACTTC. It specifies CASSPDLFETQYF.

This clonotype was recorded at least ten times. The junction departs from the called germline gene at one end, perhaps through a read error. The chain is built from TRBV5-1 and TRBJ2-3; no reliable D call. In germline, CDR1 is SGHRS, CDR2 YFSETQ. CDR3 size: 14 residues. The CDR3 DNA reads TGTGCCAGCAGCTTAAGTCGGGGCACAGATACGCAGTATTTT. This encodes CASSLSRGTDTQYF.